This TCR beta chain was sequenced in a study of blood T cell repertoires in COVID-19. Whole-study context: Both acute and convalescent COVID-19 samples were obtained from the United States, Italy and Spain. From T cells, B-cell-depleted T cells, or PBMCs came the material, which was cDNA or gDNA.

This clone was seen only a few times. Assay used: immunoSEQ multiplex PCR; TCRdb lists only in-frame clones, some missing. The sample has 150,000 to 200,000 clones, roughly 79% seen once; the top ten hold 9.5% to 15%. The germline V gene encodes CDR1 MDHEN and CDR2 SYDVKM. This CDR3 is 15 amino acids long. After removal of 3 bases from V and 8 bases from J, the junction contained 12 bases not matched to a gene. Sequenced: peripheral blood. This rearrangement joins TRBV28 to TRBJ1-2; 7 nucleotides line up with TRBD1. This TCR derives from a woman aged 80 or over with COVID-19, enrolled during active disease. In DNA form, the CDR3 reads TGTGCCAGCAGTTTCCGAGACAGGGAATGGGGAGGCTACACCTTC. This encodes CASSFRDREWGGYTF.